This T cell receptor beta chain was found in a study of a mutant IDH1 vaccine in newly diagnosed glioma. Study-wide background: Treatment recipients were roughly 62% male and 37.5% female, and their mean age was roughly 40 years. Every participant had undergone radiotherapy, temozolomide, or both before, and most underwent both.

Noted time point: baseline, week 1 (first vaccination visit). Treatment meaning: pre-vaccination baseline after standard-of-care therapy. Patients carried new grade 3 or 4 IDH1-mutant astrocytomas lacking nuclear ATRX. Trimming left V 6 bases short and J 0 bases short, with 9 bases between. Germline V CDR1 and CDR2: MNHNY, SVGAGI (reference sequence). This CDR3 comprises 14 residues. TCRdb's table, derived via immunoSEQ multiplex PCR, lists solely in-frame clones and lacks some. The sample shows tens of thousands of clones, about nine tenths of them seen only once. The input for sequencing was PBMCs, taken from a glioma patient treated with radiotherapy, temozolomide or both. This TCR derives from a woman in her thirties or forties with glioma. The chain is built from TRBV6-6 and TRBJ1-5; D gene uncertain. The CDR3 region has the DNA TGTGCCAGCAGGGGCTCGTATAGCAATCAGCCCCAGCATTTT. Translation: CASRGSYSNQPQHF.